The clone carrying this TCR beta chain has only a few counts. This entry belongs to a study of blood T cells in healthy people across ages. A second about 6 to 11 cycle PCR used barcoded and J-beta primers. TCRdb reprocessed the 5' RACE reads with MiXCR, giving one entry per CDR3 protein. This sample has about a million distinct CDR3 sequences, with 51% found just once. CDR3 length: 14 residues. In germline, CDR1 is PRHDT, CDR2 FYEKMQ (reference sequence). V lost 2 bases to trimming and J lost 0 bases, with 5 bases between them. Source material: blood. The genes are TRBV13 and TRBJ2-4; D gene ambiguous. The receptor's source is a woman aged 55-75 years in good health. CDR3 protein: CASSLIVAKNIQYF. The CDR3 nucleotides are TGTGCCAGCAGCTTAATTGTAGCCAAAAACATTCAGTACTTC. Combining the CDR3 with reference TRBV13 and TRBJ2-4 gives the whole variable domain AAGVIQSPRHLIKEKRETATLKCYPIPRHDTVYWYQQGPGQDPQFLISFYEKMQSDKGSIPDRFSAQQFSDYHSELNMSSLELGDSALYFCASSLIVAKNIQYFGAGTRLSVL.